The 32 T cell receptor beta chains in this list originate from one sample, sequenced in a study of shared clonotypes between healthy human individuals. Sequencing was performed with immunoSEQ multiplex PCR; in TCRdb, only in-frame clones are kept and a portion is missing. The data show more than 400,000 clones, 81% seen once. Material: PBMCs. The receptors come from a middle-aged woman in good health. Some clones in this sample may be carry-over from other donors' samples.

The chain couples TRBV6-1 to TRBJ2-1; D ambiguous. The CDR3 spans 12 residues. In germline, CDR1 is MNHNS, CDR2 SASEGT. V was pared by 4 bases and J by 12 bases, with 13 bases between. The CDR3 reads CASSGTRASQFF. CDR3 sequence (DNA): TGTGCCAGCAGTGGAACAAGAGCCTCGCAGTTCTTC.

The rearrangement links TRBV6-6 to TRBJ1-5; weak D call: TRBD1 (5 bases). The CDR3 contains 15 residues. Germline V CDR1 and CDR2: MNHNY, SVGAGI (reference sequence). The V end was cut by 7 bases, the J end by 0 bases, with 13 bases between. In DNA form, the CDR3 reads TGTGCCAGCACTTGGGGGGAACCTAGCAATCAGCCCCAGCATTTT. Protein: CASTWGEPSNQPQHF.

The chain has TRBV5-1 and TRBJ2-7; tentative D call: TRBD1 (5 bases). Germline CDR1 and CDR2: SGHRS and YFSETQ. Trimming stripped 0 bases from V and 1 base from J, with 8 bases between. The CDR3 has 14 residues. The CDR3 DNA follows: TGCGCCAGCAGCTTGGATACAGGTTCCTACGAGCAGTACTTC. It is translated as CASSLDTGSYEQYF.

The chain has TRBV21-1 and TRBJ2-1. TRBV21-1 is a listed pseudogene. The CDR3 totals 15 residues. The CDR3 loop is CASSKPKGRYNEQFF. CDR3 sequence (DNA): TGTGCCAGCAGCAAACCTAAGGGCAGGTACAATGAGCAGTTCTTC.

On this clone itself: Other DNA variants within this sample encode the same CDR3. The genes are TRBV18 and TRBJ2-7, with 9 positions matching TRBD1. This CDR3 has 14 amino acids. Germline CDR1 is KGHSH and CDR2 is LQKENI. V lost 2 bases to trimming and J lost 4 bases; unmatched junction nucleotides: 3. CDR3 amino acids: CASSPGTGTYEQYF. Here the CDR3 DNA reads TGTGCCAGCTCACCAGGGACAGGGACATACGAGCAGTACTTC.

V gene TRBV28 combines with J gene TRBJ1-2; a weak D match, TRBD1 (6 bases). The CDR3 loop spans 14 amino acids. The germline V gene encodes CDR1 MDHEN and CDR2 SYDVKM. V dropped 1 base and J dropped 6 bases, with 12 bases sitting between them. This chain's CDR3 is CASSLLSGGNGYTF. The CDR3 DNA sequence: TGTGCCAGCAGTTTATTATCCGGGGGCAATGGCTACACCTTC.

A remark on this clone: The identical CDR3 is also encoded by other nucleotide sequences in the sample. The CDR3 here is CASSYLVNTEAFF. The CDR3 DNA reads TGTGCCAGCAGTTACTTGGTGAACACTGAAGCTTTCTTT. V gene TRBV6-5 combines with J gene TRBJ1-1; D is uncertain. CDR1 is MNHEY and CDR2 is SVGAGI in the germline V gene. The CDR3 runs to 13 residues. V was shortened by 1 base and J by 0 bases, with 3 bases between the two germline ends.

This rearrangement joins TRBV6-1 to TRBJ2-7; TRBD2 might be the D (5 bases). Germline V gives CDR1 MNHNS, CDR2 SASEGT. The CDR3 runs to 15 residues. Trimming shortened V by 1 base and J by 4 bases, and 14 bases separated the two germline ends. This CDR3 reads CASSEGGIAGYEQYF. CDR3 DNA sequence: TGTGCCAGCAGTGAAGGCGGCATTGCGGGTTACGAGCAGTACTTC.

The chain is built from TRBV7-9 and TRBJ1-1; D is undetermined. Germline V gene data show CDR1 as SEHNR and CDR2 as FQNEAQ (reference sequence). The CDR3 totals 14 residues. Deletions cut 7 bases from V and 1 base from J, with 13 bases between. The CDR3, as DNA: TGTGCCAGCACCGGACGGAATTCGAACACTGAAGCTTTCTTT. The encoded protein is CASTGRNSNTEAFF.

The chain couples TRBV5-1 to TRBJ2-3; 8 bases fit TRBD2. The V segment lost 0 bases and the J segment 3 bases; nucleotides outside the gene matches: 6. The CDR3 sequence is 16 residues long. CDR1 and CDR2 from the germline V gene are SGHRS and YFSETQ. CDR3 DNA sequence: TGCGCCAGCAGCTTGGGGAGCGGGAGTGGGACAGATACGCAGTATTTT. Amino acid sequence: CASSLGSGSGTDTQYF.

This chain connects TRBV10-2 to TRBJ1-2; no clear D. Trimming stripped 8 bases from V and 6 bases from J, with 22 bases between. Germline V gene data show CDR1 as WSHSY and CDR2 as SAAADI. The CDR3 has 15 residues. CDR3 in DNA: TGCGCCAGCGAACCGGGGAGGTTCGAGGGAAATGGCTACACCTTC. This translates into CASEPGRFEGNGYTF.

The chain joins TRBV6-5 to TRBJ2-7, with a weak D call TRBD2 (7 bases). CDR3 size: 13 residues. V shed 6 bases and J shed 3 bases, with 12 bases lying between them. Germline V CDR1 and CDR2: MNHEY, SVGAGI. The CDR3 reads CASSRGLNYEQYF. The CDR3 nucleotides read TGTGCCAGCAGCAGGGGACTAAACTACGAGCAGTACTTC.

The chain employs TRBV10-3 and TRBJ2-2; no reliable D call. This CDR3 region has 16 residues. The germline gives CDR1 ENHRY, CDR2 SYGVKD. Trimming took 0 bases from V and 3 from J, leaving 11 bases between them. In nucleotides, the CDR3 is TGTGCCATCAGTGAGTCGAGAGCATCCGACACCGGGGAGCTGTTTTTT. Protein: CAISESRASDTGELFF.

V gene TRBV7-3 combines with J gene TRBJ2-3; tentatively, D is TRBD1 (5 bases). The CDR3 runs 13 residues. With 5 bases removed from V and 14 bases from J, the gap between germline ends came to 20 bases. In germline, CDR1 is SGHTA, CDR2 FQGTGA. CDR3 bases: TGTGCCAGCAGCCCAACAGACAGTGGGATGGGGTATTTT. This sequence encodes CASSPTDSGMGYF.

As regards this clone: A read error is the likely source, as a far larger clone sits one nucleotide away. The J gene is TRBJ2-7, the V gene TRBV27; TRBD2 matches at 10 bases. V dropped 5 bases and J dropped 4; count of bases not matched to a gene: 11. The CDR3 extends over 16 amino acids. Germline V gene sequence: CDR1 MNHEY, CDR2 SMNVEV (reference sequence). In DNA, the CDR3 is TGTGCCAGCAGTCCGACGGGACTAGCGAGACATTACGAGCAGTACTTC. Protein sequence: CASSPTGLARHYEQYF.

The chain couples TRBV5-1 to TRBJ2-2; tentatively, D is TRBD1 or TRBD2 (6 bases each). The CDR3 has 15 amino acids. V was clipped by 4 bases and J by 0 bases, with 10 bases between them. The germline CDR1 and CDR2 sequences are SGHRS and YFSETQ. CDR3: CASSGGTPNTGELFF. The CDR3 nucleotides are TGCGCCAGCAGCGGCGGGACACCGAACACCGGGGAGCTGTTTTTT.

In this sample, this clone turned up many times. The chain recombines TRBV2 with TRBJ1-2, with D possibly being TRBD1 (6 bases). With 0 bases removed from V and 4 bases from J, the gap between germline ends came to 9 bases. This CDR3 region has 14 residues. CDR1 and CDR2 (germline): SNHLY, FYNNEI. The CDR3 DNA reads TGTGCCAGCAGTGAAGCTGACAGGATCTATGGCTACACCTTC. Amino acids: CASSEADRIYGYTF.

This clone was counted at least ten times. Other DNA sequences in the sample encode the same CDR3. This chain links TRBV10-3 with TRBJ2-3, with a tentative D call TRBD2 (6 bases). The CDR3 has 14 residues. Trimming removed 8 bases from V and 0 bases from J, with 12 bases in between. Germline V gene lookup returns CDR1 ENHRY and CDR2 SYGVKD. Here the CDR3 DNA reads TGTGCCATCTGGAACGGGAGAAGCACAGATACGCAGTATTTT. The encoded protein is CAIWNGRSTDTQYF.

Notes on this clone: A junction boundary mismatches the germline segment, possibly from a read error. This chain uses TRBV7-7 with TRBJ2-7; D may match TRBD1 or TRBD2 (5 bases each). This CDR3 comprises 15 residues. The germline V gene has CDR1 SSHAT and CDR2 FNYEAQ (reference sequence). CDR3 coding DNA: TGTGCTAGCAGCTCCCCGGGGACCGAGTACTACGAGCAGTACTTC. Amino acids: CASSSPGTEYYEQYF.

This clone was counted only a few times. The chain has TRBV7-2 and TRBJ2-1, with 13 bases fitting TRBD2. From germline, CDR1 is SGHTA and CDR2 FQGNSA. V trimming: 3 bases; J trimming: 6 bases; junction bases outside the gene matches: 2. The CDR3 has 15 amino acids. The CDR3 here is CASSFGTSGVNEQFF. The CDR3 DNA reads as TGTGCCAGCAGCTTTGGGACTAGCGGGGTCAATGAGCAGTTCTTC.

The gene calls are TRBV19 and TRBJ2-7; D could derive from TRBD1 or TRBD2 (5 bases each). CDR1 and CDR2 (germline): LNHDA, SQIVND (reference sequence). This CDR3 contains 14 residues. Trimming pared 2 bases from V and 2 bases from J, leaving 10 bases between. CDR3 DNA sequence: TGTGCCAGTAGTATATCTCAGGGACCCTACGAGCAGTACTTC. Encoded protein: CASSISQGPYEQYF.

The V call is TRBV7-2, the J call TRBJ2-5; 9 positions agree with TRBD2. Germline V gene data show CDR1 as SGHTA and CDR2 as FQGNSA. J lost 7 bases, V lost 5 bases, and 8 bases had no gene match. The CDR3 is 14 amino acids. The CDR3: CASSISGGDGTQYF. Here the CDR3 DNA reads TGTGCCAGCAGCATTAGCGGGGGAGATGGGACCCAGTACTTC.

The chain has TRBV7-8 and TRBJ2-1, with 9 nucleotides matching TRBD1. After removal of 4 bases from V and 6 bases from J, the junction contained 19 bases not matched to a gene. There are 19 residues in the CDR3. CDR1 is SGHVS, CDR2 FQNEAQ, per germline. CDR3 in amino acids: CASSYRDRVSASSRNEQFF. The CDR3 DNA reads TGTGCCAGCAGCTATCGGGACAGGGTTTCCGCTAGCTCCCGCAATGAGCAGTTCTTC.

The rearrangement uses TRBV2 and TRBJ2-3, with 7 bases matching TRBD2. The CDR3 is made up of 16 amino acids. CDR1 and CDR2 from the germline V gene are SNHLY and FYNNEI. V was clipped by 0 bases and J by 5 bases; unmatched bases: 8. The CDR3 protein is CASSEALRGGVDTQYF. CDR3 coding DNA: TGTGCCAGCAGTGAAGCTTTGCGGGGAGGGGTAGATACGCAGTATTTT.

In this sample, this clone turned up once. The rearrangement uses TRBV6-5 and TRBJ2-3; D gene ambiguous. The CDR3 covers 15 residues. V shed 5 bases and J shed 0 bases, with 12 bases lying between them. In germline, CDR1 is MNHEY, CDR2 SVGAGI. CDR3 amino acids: CASSPQILSTDTQYF. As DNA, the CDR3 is TGTGCCAGCAGTCCACAGATTCTTAGCACAGATACGCAGTATTTT.

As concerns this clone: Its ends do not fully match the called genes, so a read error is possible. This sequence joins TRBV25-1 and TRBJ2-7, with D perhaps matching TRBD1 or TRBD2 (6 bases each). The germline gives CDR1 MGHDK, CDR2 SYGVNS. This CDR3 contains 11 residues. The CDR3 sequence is CASSGNRGTWF. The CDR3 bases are TGTGCCAGCAGTGGAAATAGGGGGACTTGGTTC.

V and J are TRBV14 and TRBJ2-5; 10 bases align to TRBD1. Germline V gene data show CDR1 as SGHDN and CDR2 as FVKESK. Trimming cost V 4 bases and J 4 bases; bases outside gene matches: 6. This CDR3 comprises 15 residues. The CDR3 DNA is TGTGCCAGCAGCCCACTCCGGGACAGGGGAGAGACCCAGTACTTC. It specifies CASSPLRDRGETQYF.

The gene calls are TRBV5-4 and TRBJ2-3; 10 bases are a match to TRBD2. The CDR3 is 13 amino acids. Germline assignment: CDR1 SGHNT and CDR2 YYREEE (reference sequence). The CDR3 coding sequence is TGTGCTTCTAGCGGGAGATGGGCAGATACGCAGTATTTT. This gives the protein CASSGRWADTQYF.

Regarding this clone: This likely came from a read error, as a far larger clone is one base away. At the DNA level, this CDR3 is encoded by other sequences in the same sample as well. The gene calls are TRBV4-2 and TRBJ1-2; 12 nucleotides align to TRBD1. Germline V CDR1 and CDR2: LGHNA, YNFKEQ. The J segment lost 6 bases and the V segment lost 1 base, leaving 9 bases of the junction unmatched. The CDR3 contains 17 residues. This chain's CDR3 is CASSQGTGTGGGNGYTF. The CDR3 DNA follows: TGTGCCAGCAGCCAAGGAACCGGGACAGGGGGCGGGAATGGCTACACCTTC.

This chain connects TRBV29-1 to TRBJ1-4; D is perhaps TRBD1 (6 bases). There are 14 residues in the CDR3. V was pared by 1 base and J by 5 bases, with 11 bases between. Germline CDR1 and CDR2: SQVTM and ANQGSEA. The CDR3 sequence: CSVEGSGGNEKLFF. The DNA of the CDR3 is TGCAGCGTTGAAGGGTCGGGGGGCAATGAAAAACTGTTTTTT.

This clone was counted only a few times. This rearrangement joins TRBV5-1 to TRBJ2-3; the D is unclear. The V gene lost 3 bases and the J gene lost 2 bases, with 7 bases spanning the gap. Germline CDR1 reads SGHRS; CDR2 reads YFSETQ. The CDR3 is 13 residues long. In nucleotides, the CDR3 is TGCGCCAGCAGCTCCGACTTCACAGATACGCAGTATTTT. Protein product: CASSSDFTDTQYF. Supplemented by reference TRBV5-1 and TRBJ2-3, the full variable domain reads KAGVTQTPRYLIKTRGQQVTLSCSPISGHRSVSWYQQTPGQGLQFLFEYFSETQRNKGNFPGRFSGRQFSNSRSEMNVSTLELGDSALYLCASSSDFTDTQYFGPGTRLTVL.

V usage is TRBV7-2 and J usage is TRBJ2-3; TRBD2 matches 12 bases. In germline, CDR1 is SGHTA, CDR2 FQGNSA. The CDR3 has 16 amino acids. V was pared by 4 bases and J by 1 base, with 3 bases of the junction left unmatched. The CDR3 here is CASSSRLAGGTDTQYF. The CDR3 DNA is TGTGCCAGCAGCTCGAGACTAGCGGGAGGCACAGATACGCAGTATTTT.